Presented here are 26 T cell receptor beta chains from one specimen sequenced in a study of spatial heterogeneity in lung cancer (dated 2019 in TCRdb). The sample's time point label, in plain terms: blood at routine non-recurrence follow-up after resection. The library was obtained by 5' RACE. The sequencing machine was a NextSeq 500. TCRdb reran the public reads through fastp at Q25 and MiXCR, keeping productive beta chains. Records with the same CDR3 protein are collapsed into one entry carrying the most frequent genes and DNA. The table for this sample lists approximately 110,000 distinct CDR3 sequences; more than 10% of them were counted only once. The ten biggest clones cover less than 25% of the sample. Sequenced here: PBMCs, sampled at follow-up. These receptors were obtained from a female donor with early-stage non-small cell lung cancer.

This clonotype was counted between two and nine times. CDR3 amino acids: CASSRPEGTEAFF. CDR3 bases: TGTGCCAGCAGTAGACCTGAGGGGACTGAAGCTTTCTTT. The V call is TRBV28, the J call TRBJ1-1; a possible D gene is TRBD1 (5 bases). V shed 5 bases and J shed 5 bases, with 12 bases lying between them. The CDR3 is 13 amino acids. From germline, CDR1 is MDHEN and CDR2 SYDVKM.

This clonotype was seen at least ten times. V usage is TRBV29-1 and J usage is TRBJ2-7; 7 bases map to TRBD1. The germline V gene has CDR1 SQVTM and CDR2 ANQGSEA. The CDR3 length is 12 residues. V was clipped by 7 bases and J by 4 bases; unmatched bases: 7. CDR3 amino acids: CSGRQGPYEQYF. The CDR3 coding sequence is TGCAGCGGGAGACAGGGTCCTTACGAGCAGTACTTC.

In DNA, the CDR3 is TGTGCCTCTAGGACTAGCGGGAGTCAAGAGACCCAGTACTTC. Protein product: CASRTSGSQETQYF. This chain joins TRBV30 and TRBJ2-5, with 13 bases fitting TRBD2. Germline CDR1 is GTSNPN and CDR2 is SVGIG (reference sequence). V lost 7 bases, J lost 2 bases, and 4 bases stayed unmatched. This CDR3 has 14 amino acids.

This clonotype was counted only a few times. The chain recombines TRBV19 with TRBJ1-5; possibly TRBD1 for D (6 bases). V was trimmed by 1 base and J by 2 bases, leaving 15 bases between them. This CDR3 is built from 17 residues. Germline-derived CDR1 and CDR2 are LNHDA and SQIVND (reference sequence). CDR3 region: CASSIVAGAVGNQPQHF. CDR3 DNA: TGTGCCAGTAGTATAGTGGCAGGGGCCGTCGGCAATCAGCCCCAGCATTTT. The whole variable domain, filled in from reference TRBV19 and TRBJ1-5, reads DGGITQSPKYLFRKEGQNVTLSCEQNLNHDAMYWYRQDPGQGLRLIYYSQIVNDFQKGDIAEGYSVSREKKESFPLTVTSAQKNPTAFYLCASSIVAGAVGNQPQHFGDGTRLSIL.

This clonotype came up a few times. The J gene is TRBJ2-1, the V gene TRBV10-3; 10 bases fit TRBD1. CDR3 size: 18 residues. Germline-derived CDR1 and CDR2 are ENHRY and SYGVKD. The V and J ends lost 0 bases and 7 bases, in that order; junction bases with no gene match: 12. CDR3 nucleotide sequence: TGTGCCATCAGTGAGTCACCGGGACAGGGGTCAAACATAAATGAGCAGTTCTTC. Translating it yields CAISESPGQGSNINEQFF.

The chain combines TRBV28 with TRBJ2-7, with 7 bases fitting TRBD1. The CDR3 contains 11 residues. Trimming cost V 4 bases and J 12 bases; bases outside gene matches: 6. Germline V lookup: CDR1 MDHEN, CDR2 SYDVKM. The CDR3 spells CASSYGQVPYF. DNA of the CDR3: TGTGCCAGCAGTTACGGACAGGTTCCGTACTTC.

The gene calls are TRBV9 and TRBJ2-1; 10 bases align to TRBD2. The CDR3 consists of 14 residues. Germline loops: CDR1 SGDLS, CDR2 YYNGEE. The ends lost 4 bases at V and 9 bases at J; junction bases unmatched: 7. The CDR3 is CASSPAGGRGEQFF. In DNA form, the CDR3 reads TGTGCCAGCAGCCCAGCGGGAGGGCGCGGTGAGCAGTTCTTC. The full variable domain, rest sourced from reference TRBV9 and TRBJ2-1, is DSGVTQTPKHLITATGQRVTLRCSPRSGDLSVYWYQQSLDQGLQFLIQYYNGEERAKGNILERFSAQQFPDLHSELNLSSLELGDSALYFCASSPAGGRGEQFFGPGTRLTVL.

CDR3 residues: CSVVSSGKAFYNEQFF. The CDR3 DNA reads TGCAGCGTTGTCTCCAGCGGGAAGGCCTTCTACAATGAGCAGTTCTTC. The rearrangement joins TRBV29-1 to TRBJ2-1, with 7 bases that match TRBD2. In germline, CDR1 is SQVTM, CDR2 ANQGSEA. The CDR3 is 16 amino acids. V lost 4 bases, J lost 3 bases, and 12 bases stayed unmatched.

The chain joins TRBV27 to TRBJ2-5, with D perhaps matching TRBD1 or TRBD2 (5 bases each). This CDR3 is 15 amino acids long. CDR1 is MNHEY, CDR2 SMNVEV, per germline (reference sequence). V dropped 4 bases and J dropped 0 bases, with 12 bases sitting between them. CDR3 DNA: TGTGCCAGCAGTTCCCATGGGACGGACCAAGAGACCCAGTACTTC. It specifies CASSSHGTDQETQYF.

This clonotype was detected a few times. The CDR3 DNA sequence: TGTGCCAGCAGCCCGAGGACTGGAAACTATGGCTACACCTTC. Protein sequence: CASSPRTGNYGYTF. The chain links TRBV3-1 to TRBJ1-2, with D unresolved. In germline, CDR1 is LGHDT, CDR2 YNNKEL (reference sequence). The CDR3 contains 14 residues. Trimming stripped 4 bases from V and 2 bases from J, with 11 bases between.

The V gene is TRBV7-9, the J gene TRBJ1-6; the match to TRBD1 covers 9 bases. CDR1 is SEHNR, CDR2 FQNEAQ, per germline (reference sequence). V lost 5 bases to trimming and J lost 3 bases; unmatched junction nucleotides: 5. The CDR3 loop spans 16 amino acids. As DNA, the CDR3 is TGTGCCAGCAGCCAGGGACAGGGATTCTATAATTCACCCCTCCACTTT. Translating gives CASSQGQGFYNSPLHF.

This clonotype was seen more than once but under ten times. This sequence joins TRBV24-1 and TRBJ2-5, with D unclear. This CDR3 is built from 13 residues. Deletions cut 3 bases from V and 4 bases from J, with 8 bases between. Germline CDR1 is KGHDR and CDR2 is SFDVKD. The CDR3 DNA reads as TGTGCCACCAGTGATGGATCTTTAGAGACCCAGTACTTC. Its translation: CATSDGSLETQYF.

Ten or more counts support this clonotype. The genes are TRBV29-1 and TRBJ2-6; TRBD1 matches at 8 bases. V was pared by 8 bases and J by 1 base, with 13 bases of the junction left unmatched. Germline V CDR1 and CDR2: SQVTM, ANQGSEA. The CDR3 contains 17 residues. CDR3 loop: CSPDADRVFSGANVLTF. DNA of the CDR3: TGCAGCCCCGACGCGGACAGGGTTTTTTCTGGGGCCAACGTCCTGACTTTC.

This clonotype was observed a handful of times. The V and J genes are TRBV7-9 and TRBJ1-2, with D unresolved. Germline V lookup: CDR1 SEHNR, CDR2 FQNEAQ (reference sequence). Trimming left V 3 bases short and J 3 bases short, with 5 bases between. This CDR3 contains 12 residues. The CDR3 here is CASSFTDYGYTF. The CDR3 region has the DNA TGTGCCAGCAGCTTTACGGACTATGGCTACACCTTC.

This clonotype was detected only a few times. This chain joins TRBV11-2 and TRBJ2-5; 7 bases map to TRBD2. This CDR3 has 15 residues. V gave up 3 bases and J gave up 1 base; unmatched junction bases: 5. The germline V gene encodes CDR1 SGHAT and CDR2 FQNNGV. CDR3 in DNA: TGTGCCAGCAGCTTGGGCGGGGGTTCCCAAGAGACCCAGTACTTC. This sequence encodes CASSLGGGSQETQYF.

The table lists this clonotype with many counts. The rearrangement uses TRBV27 and TRBJ2-3; possible D gene TRBD2, 6 bases. Trimming shortened V by 1 base and J by 7 bases, and 24 bases separated the two germline ends. Germline assignment: CDR1 MNHEY and CDR2 SMNVEV (reference sequence). This CDR3 contains 18 residues. The CDR3 coding sequence is TGTGCCAGCAGTTTATATTTTCCAGGGCGGCTAGCGAGGAATACGCAGTATTTT. Encoded protein: CASSLYFPGRLARNTQYF.

This clonotype was detected many times. This chain connects TRBV7-2 to TRBJ1-2, with 10 bases aligning to TRBD1. The CDR3 length is 15 residues. V dropped 5 bases and J dropped 8; count of bases not matched to a gene: 11. Germline-derived CDR1 and CDR2 are SGHTA and FQGNSA. The CDR3 bases are TGTGCCAGCAGCCCAGCCGGGACAGGGGTCCGAGGCTACACCTTC. Translated, it gives CASSPAGTGVRGYTF.

In its sample, this clonotype was seen a few times. This chain joins TRBV13 and TRBJ2-1; D is unclear. V was cut by 5 bases and J by 4 bases, with 12 bases left in between. This CDR3 has 14 amino acids. Germline values: CDR1 PRHDT, CDR2 FYEKMQ (reference sequence). DNA of the CDR3: TGTGCCAGCAGCCATCGGACCTCTTACAATGAGCAGTTCTTC. It is translated as CASSHRTSYNEQFF.

This clonotype turned up a few times. This chain joins TRBV5-6 and TRBJ1-2, with D perhaps matching TRBD1 (6 bases). V was shortened by 4 bases and J by 6 bases, with 16 bases between the two germline ends. Germline V lookup: CDR1 SGHDT, CDR2 YYEEEE. The CDR3 consists of 14 residues. This CDR3 is CASSATGTTNGYTF. DNA for the CDR3: TGTGCCAGCAGCGCTACAGGGACAACCAATGGCTACACCTTC.

In its sample, this clonotype was seen many times. The chain uses TRBV11-2 and TRBJ2-5; 9 bases agree with TRBD1. The CDR3 consists of 15 residues. Germline CDR1 and CDR2: SGHAT and FQNNGV. J gave up 5 bases and V 6 bases, and 10 bases lay outside the gene matches. The CDR3 is CASRPGTGSEETQYF. In nucleotides, the CDR3 is TGTGCCAGCAGACCCGGGACAGGGTCCGAGGAGACCCAGTACTTC.

The V gene is TRBV7-3, the J gene TRBJ2-3, with 14 nucleotides matching TRBD2. This CDR3 comprises 19 residues. The germline gives CDR1 SGHTA, CDR2 FQGTGA. With V trimmed by 5 bases and J by 0 bases, 10 bases remained unmatched. CDR3 sequence: CASSKGLAGAHWSTDTQYF. CDR3 nucleotide sequence: TGTGCCAGCAGCAAGGGACTAGCGGGAGCTCACTGGAGCACAGATACGCAGTATTTT.

This clonotype was observed a handful of times. This chain uses TRBV6-1 with TRBJ1-1; D gene uncertain. Trimming pared 8 bases from V and 5 bases from J, leaving 15 bases between. From germline, CDR1 is MNHNS and CDR2 SASEGT. This CDR3 has 13 amino acids. The CDR3: CASGPGPGTEAFF. The CDR3 nucleotides read TGTGCCAGCGGGCCCGGGCCGGGGACTGAAGCTTTCTTT.

The sample holds many counts of this clonotype. This chain joins TRBV28 and TRBJ1-1; the D gene is possibly TRBD1 (6 bases). Germline-derived CDR1 and CDR2 are MDHEN and SYDVKM. Trimming took 6 bases from V and 0 from J, leaving 14 bases between them. The CDR3 runs to 15 residues. DNA for the CDR3: TGTGCCAGCAGGGCCGGGACAAGTATGAACACTGAAGCTTTCTTT. Translated, it gives CASRAGTSMNTEAFF.

The V gene is TRBV7-9, the J gene TRBJ2-1, with 11 bases matching TRBD2. The ends lost 8 bases at V and 8 bases at J; junction bases unmatched: 20. Germline loops: CDR1 SEHNR, CDR2 FQNEAQ (reference sequence). CDR3 size: 18 residues. CDR3 sequence (DNA): TGTGCCAGCCGTTCTAATTTTAGCGGGAGGGCCTCTATAGATGAGCAGTTCTTC. Translating it yields CASRSNFSGRASIDEQFF. The full variable domain, with the rest looked up from reference TRBV7-9 and TRBJ2-1, is DTGVSQNPRHKITKRGQNVTFRCDPISEHNRLYWYRQTLGQGPEFLTYFQNEAQLEKSRLLSDRFSAERPKGSFSTLEIQRTEQGDSAMYLCASRSNFSGRASIDEQFFGPGTRLTVL.

The genes are TRBV27 and TRBJ2-1, with 9 positions matching TRBD1. V lost 3 bases to trimming and J lost 5 bases; unmatched junction nucleotides: 8. There are 16 residues in the CDR3. CDR1 MNHEY and CDR2 SMNVEV come from the germline V gene (reference sequence). The CDR3 region has the DNA TGTGCCAGCAGTTTGGGACAGGGAGTAAGAAACAATGAGCAGTTCTTC. Its protein is CASSLGQGVRNNEQFF.

This sequence joins TRBV10-3 and TRBJ2-3; 9 bases line up with TRBD2. Germline-derived CDR1 and CDR2 are ENHRY and SYGVKD. Unmatched junction bases numbered 14, after V lost 2 bases and J lost 5 bases. This CDR3 is 18 amino acids long. In DNA form, the CDR3 reads TGTGCCATCAGTGAGGGGCCCGGCCTAGCGGGAATAAGAGATACGCAGTATTTT. It yields the protein CAISEGPGLAGIRDTQYF.